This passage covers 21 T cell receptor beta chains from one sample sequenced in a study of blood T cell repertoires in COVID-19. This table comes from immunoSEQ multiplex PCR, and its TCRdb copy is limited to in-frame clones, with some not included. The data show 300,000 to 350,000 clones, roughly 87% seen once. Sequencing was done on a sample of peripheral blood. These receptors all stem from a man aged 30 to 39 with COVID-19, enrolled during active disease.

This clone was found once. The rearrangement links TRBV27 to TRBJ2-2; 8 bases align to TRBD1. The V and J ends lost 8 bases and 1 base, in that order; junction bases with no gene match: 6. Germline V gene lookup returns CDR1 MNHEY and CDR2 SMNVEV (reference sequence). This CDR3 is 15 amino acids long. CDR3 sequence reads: CASGYRGVNTGELFF. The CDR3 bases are TGTGCCAGCGGATACAGGGGGGTGAACACCGGGGAGCTGTTTTTT.

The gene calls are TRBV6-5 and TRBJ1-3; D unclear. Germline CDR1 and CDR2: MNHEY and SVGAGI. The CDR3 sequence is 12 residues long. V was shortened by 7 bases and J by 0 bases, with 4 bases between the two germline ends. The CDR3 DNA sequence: TGTGCCAGCAAGAGCTCTGGAAACACCATATATTTT. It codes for CASKSSGNTIYF.

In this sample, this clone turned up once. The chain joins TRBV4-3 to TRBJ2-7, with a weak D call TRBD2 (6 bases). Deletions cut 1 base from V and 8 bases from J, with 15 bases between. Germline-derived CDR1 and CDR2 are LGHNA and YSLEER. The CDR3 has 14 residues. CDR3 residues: CASSQAPRRVQQYF. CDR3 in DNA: TGCGCCAGCAGCCAAGCCCCGAGGAGGGTGCAGCAGTACTTC.

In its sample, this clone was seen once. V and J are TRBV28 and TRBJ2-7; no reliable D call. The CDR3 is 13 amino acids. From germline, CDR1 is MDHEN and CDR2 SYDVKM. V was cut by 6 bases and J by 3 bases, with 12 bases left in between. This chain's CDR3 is CASSPLSGYEQYF. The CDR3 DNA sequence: TGTGCCAGCAGCCCCCTATCGGGCTACGAGCAGTACTTC. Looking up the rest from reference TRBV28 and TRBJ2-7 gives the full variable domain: DVKVTQSSRYLVKRTGEKVFLECVQDMDHENMFWYRQDPGLGLRLIYFSYDVKMKEKGDIPEGYSVSREKKERFSLILESASTNQTSMYLCASSPLSGYEQYFGPGTRLTVT.

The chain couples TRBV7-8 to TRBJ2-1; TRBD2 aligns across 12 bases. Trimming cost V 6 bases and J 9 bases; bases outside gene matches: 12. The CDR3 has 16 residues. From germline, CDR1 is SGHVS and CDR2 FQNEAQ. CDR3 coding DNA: TGTGCCAGCAGTTCTCGACTAGCGGGAGCGGTCGGTGAGCAGTTCTTC. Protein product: CASSSRLAGAVGEQFF.

CDR3 nucleotide sequence: TGTGCCAGCAGTCGACGACAGGCGTCCTCTGGAAACACCATATATTTT. Encoded protein: CASSRRQASSGNTIYF. The chain is built from TRBV28 and TRBJ1-3; TRBD1 is a possible D gene (6 bases). The CDR3 totals 16 residues. CDR1 and CDR2 (germline): MDHEN, SYDVKM. Trimming shortened V by 5 bases and J by 0 bases, and 14 bases separated the two germline ends.

CDR3 region: CASSQGGTQYF. As DNA, the CDR3 is TGTGCCAGCAGTCAGGGGGGGACCCAGTACTTC. The V gene is TRBV27, the J gene TRBJ2-5, with a possible D match to TRBD1 (7 bases). Germline V lookup: CDR1 MNHEY, CDR2 SMNVEV (reference sequence). The CDR3 contains 11 residues. V dropped 5 bases and J dropped 7 bases, with 8 bases sitting between them.

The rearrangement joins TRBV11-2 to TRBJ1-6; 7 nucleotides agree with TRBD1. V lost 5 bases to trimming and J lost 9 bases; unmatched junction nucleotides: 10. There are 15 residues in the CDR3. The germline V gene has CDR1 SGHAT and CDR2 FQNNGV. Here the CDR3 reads CASSPGDSRGSPLHF. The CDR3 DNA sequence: TGTGCCAGCAGCCCTGGGGACAGCCGAGGTTCACCCCTCCACTTT.

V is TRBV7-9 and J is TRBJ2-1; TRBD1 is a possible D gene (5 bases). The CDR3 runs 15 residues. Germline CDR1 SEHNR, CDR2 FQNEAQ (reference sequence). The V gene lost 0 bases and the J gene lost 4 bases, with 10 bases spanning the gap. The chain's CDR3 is CASSLAQGSYNEQFF. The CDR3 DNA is TGTGCCAGCAGCTTAGCGCAGGGCAGTTACAATGAGCAGTTCTTC. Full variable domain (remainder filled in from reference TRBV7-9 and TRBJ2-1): DTGVSQNPRHKITKRGQNVTFRCDPISEHNRLYWYRQTLGQGPEFLTYFQNEAQLEKSRLLSDRFSAERPKGSFSTLEIQRTEQGDSAMYLCASSLAQGSYNEQFFGPGTRLTVL.

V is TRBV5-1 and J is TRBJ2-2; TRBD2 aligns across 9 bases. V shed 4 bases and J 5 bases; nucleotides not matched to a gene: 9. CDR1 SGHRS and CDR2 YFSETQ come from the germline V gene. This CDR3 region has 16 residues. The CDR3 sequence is CASSPATSGWTGELFF. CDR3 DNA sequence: TGCGCCAGCAGCCCGGCTACTAGCGGGTGGACCGGGGAGCTGTTTTTT.

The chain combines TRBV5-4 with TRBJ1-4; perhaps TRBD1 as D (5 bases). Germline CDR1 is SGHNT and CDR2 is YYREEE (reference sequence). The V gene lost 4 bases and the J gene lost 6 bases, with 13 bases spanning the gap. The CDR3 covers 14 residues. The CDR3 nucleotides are TGTGCCAGCAGCCTGGTCGGAGGGGATGAAAAACTGTTTTTT. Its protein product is CASSLVGGDEKLFF.

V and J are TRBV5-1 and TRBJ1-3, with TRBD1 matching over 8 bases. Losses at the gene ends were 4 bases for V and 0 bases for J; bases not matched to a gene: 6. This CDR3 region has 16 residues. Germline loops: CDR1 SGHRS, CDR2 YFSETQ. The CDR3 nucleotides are TGCGCCAGCAGCGCCGGACAGGGTACCTCTGGAAACACCATATATTTT. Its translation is CASSAGQGTSGNTIYF.

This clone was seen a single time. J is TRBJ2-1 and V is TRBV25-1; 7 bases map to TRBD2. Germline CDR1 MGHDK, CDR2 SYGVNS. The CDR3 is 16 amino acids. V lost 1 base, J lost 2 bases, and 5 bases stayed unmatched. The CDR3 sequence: CASSELGGGPYNEQFF. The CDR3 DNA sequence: TGTGCCAGCAGTGAATTAGGCGGGGGACCCTACAATGAGCAGTTCTTC.

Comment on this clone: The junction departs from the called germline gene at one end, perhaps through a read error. The CDR3 bases are TGTGCCAGCAGTTTAGGACTAGCGGGAGATCGGCAGTTCTTC. The encoded protein is CASSLGLAGDRQFF. The chain has TRBV11-3 and TRBJ2-1; 13 positions agree with TRBD2. The V gene's germline CDR1 is SGHNT and CDR2 YENEEA. The CDR3 spans 14 residues.

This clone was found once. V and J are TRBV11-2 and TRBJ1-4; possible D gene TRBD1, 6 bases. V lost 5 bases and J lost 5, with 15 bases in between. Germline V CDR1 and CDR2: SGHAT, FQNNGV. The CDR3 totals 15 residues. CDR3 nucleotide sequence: TGTGCCAGCAGCCCACAGGGATATACGAATGAAAAACTGTTTTTT. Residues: CASSPQGYTNEKLFF.

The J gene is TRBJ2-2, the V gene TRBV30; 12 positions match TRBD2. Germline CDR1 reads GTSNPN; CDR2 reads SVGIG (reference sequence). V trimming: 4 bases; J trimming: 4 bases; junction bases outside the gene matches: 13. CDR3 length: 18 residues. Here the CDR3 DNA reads TGTGCCTGGACCAAAGGGCGTCTAGCGGGAGGGTCCACCGGGGAGCTGTTTTTT. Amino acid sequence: CAWTKGRLAGGSTGELFF.

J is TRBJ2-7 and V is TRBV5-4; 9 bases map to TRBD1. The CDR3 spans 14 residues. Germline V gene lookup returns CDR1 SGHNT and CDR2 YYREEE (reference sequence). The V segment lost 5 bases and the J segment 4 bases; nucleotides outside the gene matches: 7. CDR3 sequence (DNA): TGTGCCAGCAGTTCCGGGACAGGGTTGTACGAGCAGTACTTC. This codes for CASSSGTGLYEQYF.

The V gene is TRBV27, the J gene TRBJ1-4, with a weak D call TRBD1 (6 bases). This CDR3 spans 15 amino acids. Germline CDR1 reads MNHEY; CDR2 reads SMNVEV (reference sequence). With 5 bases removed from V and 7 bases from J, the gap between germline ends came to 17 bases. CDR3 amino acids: CASSDTQGGLEKLFF. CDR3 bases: TGTGCCAGCAGTGACACACAGGGAGGGCTTGAAAAACTGTTTTTT.

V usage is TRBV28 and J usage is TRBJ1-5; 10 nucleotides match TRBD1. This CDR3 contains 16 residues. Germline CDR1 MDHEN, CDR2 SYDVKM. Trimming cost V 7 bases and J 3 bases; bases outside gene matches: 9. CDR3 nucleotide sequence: TGTGCCAGCACCCTCCCGGGACAGGGGTACAATCAGCCCCAGCATTTT. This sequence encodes CASTLPGQGYNQPQHF.

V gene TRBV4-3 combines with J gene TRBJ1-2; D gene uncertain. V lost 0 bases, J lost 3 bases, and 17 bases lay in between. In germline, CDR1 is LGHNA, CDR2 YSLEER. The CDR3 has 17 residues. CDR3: CASSQDWSGELHYGYTF. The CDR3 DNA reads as TGCGCCAGCAGCCAAGATTGGTCGGGAGAACTCCACTATGGCTACACCTTC.

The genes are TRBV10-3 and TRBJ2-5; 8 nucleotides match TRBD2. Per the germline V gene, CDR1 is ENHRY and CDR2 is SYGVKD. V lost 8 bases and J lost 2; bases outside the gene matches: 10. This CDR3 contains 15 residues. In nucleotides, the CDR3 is TGTGCCATCCAATCCGGGGCTAGCGGGCAAGAGACCCAGTACTTC. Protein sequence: CAIQSGASGQETQYF.